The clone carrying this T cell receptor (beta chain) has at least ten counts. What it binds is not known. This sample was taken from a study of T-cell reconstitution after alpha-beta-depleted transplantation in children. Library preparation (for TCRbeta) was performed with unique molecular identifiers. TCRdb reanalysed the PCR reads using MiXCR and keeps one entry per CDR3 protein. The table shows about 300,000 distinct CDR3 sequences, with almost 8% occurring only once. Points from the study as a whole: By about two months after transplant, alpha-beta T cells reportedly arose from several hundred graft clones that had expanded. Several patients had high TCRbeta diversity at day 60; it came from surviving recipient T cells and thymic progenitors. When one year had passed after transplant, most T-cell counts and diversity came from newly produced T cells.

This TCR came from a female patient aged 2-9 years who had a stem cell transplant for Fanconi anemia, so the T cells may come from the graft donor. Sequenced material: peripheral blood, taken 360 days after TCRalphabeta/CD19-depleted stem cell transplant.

CDR3 sequence: CASSLLESNTGELFF. The CDR3, as DNA: TGCGCCAGCAGCTTGCTGGAGTCGAACACCGGGGAGCTGTTTTTT. The rearrangement joins TRBV5-1 to TRBJ2-2; D uncertain. Germline assignment: CDR1 SGHRS and CDR2 YFSETQ. The CDR3 length is 15 residues. The ends were cut back, 1 base at V and 0 bases at J, with 7 bases in the middle.